This T cell receptor beta chain was obtained from a study of shared clonotypes between healthy human individuals. Overall study context: A few men and two women, aged 18 to 49, were donors.

Measured with immunoSEQ multiplex PCR; TCRdb has only the in-frame clones, and not every one. The sample contains about 460,000 clones, roughly three quarters of which appear only once. Germline-derived CDR1 and CDR2 are SEHNR and FQNEAQ (reference sequence). With 4 bases clipped from V and 7 bases from J, the junction kept 9 bases outside the gene matches. CDR3 size: 14 residues. The chain combines TRBV7-9 with TRBJ1-1; 7 nucleotides match TRBD1. This clonotype originated in a woman aged 40 to 50 in good health. Some clones in this sample may be carry-over from other donors' samples. The specimen was PBMCs. The CDR3 sequence: CASSSETGFHEAFF. CDR3 DNA: TGTGCCAGCAGCTCCGAGACAGGGTTTCATGAAGCTTTCTTT.